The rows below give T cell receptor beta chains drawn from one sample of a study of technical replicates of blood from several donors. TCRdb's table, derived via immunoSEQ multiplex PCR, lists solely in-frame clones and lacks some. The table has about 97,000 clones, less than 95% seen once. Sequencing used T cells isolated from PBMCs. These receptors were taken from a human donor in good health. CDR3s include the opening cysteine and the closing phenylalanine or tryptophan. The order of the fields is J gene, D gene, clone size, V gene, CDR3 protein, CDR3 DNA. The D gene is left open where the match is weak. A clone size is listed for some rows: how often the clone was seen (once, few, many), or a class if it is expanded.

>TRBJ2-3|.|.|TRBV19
CASLPREPAPDTQYF
TGTGCCAGTTTACCGCGGGAACCGGCCCCAGATACGCAGTATTTT
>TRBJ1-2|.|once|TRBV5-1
CASSYSPGENYGYTF
TGCGCCAGCAGCTATTCCCCAGGGGAGAACTATGGCTACACCTTC
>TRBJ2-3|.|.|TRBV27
CASSTLLAPDTQYF
TGTGCCAGCAGTACTTTACTAGCTCCCGATACGCAGTATTTT
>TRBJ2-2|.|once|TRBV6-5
CASIPREGYTGELFF
TGTGCCAGCATCCCCCGGGAAGGGTACACCGGGGAGCTGTTTTTT
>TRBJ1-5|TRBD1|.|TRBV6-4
CASRGQGRQPQHF
TGTGCCAGCAGGGGACAGGGGCGTCAGCCCCAGCATTTT
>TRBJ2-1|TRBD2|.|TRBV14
CASSQGREVNEQFF
TGTGCCAGCAGCCAGGGGCGGGAGGTAAATGAGCAGTTCTTC
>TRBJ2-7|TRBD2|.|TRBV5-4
CASSFKTSGRYEQYF
TGTGCCAGCAGCTTTAAGACTAGCGGGAGGTACGAGCAGTACTTC
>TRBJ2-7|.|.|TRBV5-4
CASSLGQPIQRSYEQYF
TGTGCCAGCAGCTTAGGTCAGCCCATTCAGCGCTCCTACGAGCAGTACTTC
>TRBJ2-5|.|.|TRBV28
CASSLLGQGGGETQYF
TGTGCCAGCAGTTTATTAGGGCAGGGGGGCGGAGAGACCCAGTACTTC
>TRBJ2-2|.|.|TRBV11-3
CASSFLYTGELFF
TGTGCCAGCAGCTTTCTCTACACCGGGGAGCTGTTTTTT
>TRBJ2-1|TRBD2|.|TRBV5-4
CASSLGTSGVYNEQFF
TGTGCCAGCAGCTTGGGGACTAGCGGGGTATACAATGAGCAGTTCTTC
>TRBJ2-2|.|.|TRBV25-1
CASSETVRDTGELFF
TGTGCCAGCAGTGAAACTGTCCGCGACACCGGGGAGCTGTTTTTT
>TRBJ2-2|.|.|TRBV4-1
CASSQDWEAGTYTGELFF
TGCGCCAGCAGCCAAGATTGGGAGGCGGGGACGTACACCGGGGAGCTGTTTTTT
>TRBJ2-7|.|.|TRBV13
CASSFEAGAREQYF
TGTGCCAGCAGCTTTGAGGCGGGGGCGAGGGAGCAGTACTTC
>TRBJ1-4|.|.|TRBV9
CASSVGKDGGSEKLFF
TGTGCCAGCAGCGTAGGAAAGGACGGAGGGAGTGAAAAACTGTTTTTT
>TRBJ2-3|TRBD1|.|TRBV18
CASSIGTGSNRAQYF
TGTGCCAGCTCAATCGGGACAGGGAGTAATCGGGCGCAGTATTTT
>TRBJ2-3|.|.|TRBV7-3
CASSLTAGSTDTQYF
TGTGCCAGCAGCTTAACCGCGGGGAGCACAGATACGCAGTATTTT
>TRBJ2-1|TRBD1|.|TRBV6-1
CASRDRSSYNEQFF
TGTGCCAGCAGGGACAGGAGCTCCTACAATGAGCAGTTCTTC
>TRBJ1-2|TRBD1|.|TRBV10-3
CAISERDSAIDGYTF
TGTGCCATCAGTGAAAGGGACAGCGCGATAGATGGCTACACCTTC
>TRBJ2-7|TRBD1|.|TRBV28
CASSPGQGAYEQYF
TGTGCCAGCAGTCCGGGACAGGGGGCCTACGAGCAGTACTTC
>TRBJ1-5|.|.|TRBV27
CASSLVGHQPQHF
TGTGCCAGCAGTTTGGTGGGGCACCAGCCCCAGCATTTT
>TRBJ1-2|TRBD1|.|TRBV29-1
CSVPRTGGSYGYTF
TGCAGCGTTCCGAGGACAGGGGGCTCCTATGGCTACACCTTC
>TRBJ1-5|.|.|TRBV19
CASSISPRTVQPQHF
TGTGCCAGTAGTATTTCCCCTCGGACAGTCCAGCCCCAGCATTTT
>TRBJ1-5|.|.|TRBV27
CASSPLGPYQPQHF
TGTGCCAGCAGCCCCCTGGGCCCCTATCAGCCCCAGCATTTT
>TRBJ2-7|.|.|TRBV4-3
CASSQGPGEQYF
TGCGCCAGCAGCCAAGGACCGGGGGAGCAGTACTTC
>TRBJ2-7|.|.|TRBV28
CASSLGGSLSYEQYF
TGTGCCAGCAGTTTGGGGGGTTCCCTCTCCTACGAGCAGTACTTC
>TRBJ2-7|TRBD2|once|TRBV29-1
CSVRTSGISYEQYF
TGCAGCGTTCGGACTAGCGGAATTTCCTACGAGCAGTACTTC
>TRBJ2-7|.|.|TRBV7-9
CASSLVAGHNEQYF
TGTGCCAGCAGCTTAGTTGCTGGACACAACGAGCAGTACTTC
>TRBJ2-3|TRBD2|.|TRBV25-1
CASSETRGADTQYF
TGTGCCAGCAGTGAAACGCGGGGGGCAGATACGCAGTATTTT
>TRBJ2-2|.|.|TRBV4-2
CASSPSERQNPGGELFF
TGTGCCAGCAGCCCCTCCGAGCGGCAAAACCCCGGCGGGGAGCTGTTTTTT
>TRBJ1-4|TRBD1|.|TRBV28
CASSPLTGVGEKLFF
TGTGCCAGCAGCCCCCTAACAGGGGTTGGTGAAAAACTGTTTTTT
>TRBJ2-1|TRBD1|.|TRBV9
CASSPPGGTGIYNEQFF
TGTGCCAGCAGCCCCCCTGGAGGGACAGGAATTTACAATGAGCAGTTCTTC
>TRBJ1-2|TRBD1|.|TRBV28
CASSSPPGGGQGSGYTF
TGTGCCAGCAGCTCCCCCCCCGGTGGGGGACAGGGTAGTGGCTACACCTTC
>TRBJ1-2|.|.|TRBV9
CASSPSSETRRGDTF
TGTGCCAGCAGCCCCAGTAGCGAGACCCGTCGAGGAGACACCTTC
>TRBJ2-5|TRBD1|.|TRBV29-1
CSVAATGGGETQYF
TGCAGCGTTGCCGCAACAGGGGGCGGTGAGACCCAGTACTTC
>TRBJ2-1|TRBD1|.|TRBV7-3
CASSLIYEGANEQFF
TGTGCCAGCAGCTTAATTTACGAGGGGGCCAATGAGCAGTTCTTC
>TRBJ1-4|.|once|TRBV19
CASKRGALTNEKLFF
TGTGCCAGTAAAAGGGGTGCCCTAACTAATGAAAAACTGTTTTTT
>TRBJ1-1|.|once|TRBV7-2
CASSYNRAFF
TGTGCCAGCAGCTATAACAGGGCTTTTTTT
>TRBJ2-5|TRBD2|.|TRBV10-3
CAISDPAIAGAGETQYF
TGTGCCATCAGTGACCCCGCGATAGCGGGAGCAGGGGAGACCCAGTACTTC
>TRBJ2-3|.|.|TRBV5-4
CASSPLGDSSTDTQYF
TGTGCCAGCAGTCCCTTGGGGGACTCTAGCACAGATACGCAGTATTTT
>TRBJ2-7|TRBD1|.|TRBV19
CASSSGTGYPFYEQYF
TGTGCCAGTAGTTCCGGGACAGGCTACCCCTTCTACGAGCAGTACTTC
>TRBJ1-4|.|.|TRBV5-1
CASKQTADEKLFF
TGCGCCAGCAAACAGACAGCTGATGAAAAACTGTTTTTT
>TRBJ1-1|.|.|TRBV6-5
CASSRDRPWRTEAFF
TGTGCCAGCAGCCGCGACAGGCCCTGGCGGACTGAAGCTTTCTTT
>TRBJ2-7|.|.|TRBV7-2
CASSPTGSHEQYF
TGTGCCAGCAGCCCTACAGGGTCTCACGAGCAGTACTTC
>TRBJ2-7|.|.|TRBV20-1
CSARDGYEQYF
TGCAGTGCTAGAGACGGCTACGAGCAGTACTTC
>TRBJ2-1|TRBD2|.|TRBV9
CASSVGTSSYNEQFF
TGTGCCAGCAGCGTTGGGACTAGCTCCTACAATGAGCAGTTCTTC
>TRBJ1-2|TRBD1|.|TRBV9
CASSVGQSSLYGYTF
TGTGCCAGCAGCGTGGGACAGTCTTCGCTCTATGGCTACACCTTC
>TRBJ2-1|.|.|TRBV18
CASSPLSGDNEQFF
TGTGCCAGCTCACCTCTTTCAGGGGACAATGAGCAGTTCTTC
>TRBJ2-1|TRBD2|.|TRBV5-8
CASSSGTSDYNEQFF
TGTGCCAGCAGCTCCGGGACTAGCGATTACAATGAGCAGTTCTTC
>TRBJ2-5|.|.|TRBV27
CASSWAGSQETQYF
TGTGCCAGCTCCTGGGCGGGATCACAAGAGACCCAGTACTTC
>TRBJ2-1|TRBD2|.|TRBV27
CASSLETSGSTEQFF
TGTGCCAGCAGTTTGGAGACTAGCGGGAGTACTGAGCAGTTCTTC
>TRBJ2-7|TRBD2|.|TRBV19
CASSQGTSGYEQYF
TGTGCCAGTAGTCAAGGGACTAGCGGGTACGAGCAGTACTTC
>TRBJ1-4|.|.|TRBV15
CATRGADEKLFF
TGTGCCACCAGAGGGGCAGATGAAAAACTGTTTTTT